This T cell receptor beta chain was retrieved from a study of response to subunit inactivated influenza vaccine. The study's findings and limits: Only a handful of new T cells, the authors suggested, are recruited with each seasonal influenza vaccination.

MiXCR was run by TCRdb on the RT-PCR reads, yielding one entry per CDR3 protein. This table holds some 850,000 distinct CDR3 sequences, approximately 17% found once. About this clonotype: Antigen unknown.

The CDR3 totals 15 residues. The junction had 8 bases not matched to a gene; V was cut back by 4 bases and J by 7 bases. The germline CDR1 and CDR2 sequences are SGHKS and YYEKEE (reference sequence). This receptor was identified in a man aged 45-60 years who received an inactivated influenza vaccine. This chain joins TRBV5-5 and TRBJ2-2, with TRBD1 identical over 9 bases. The sequencing used PBMCs from blood, collected less than 6 days after vaccination. In DNA form, the CDR3 reads TGTGCCAGCAGCGGGAGGACAGGGGTCGGCGGGGAGCTGTTTTTT. Protein product: CASSGRTGVGGELFF.